One sample yielded the 11 T cell receptor beta chains listed below, sequenced in a study of T cells in women clearing cervical HPV infection. Data came from immunoSEQ multiplex PCR; TCRdb stores just in-frame clones and leaves some out. This sample's table has tens of thousands of clones. Sequencing used blood buffy coat. The receptors stem from a woman between 18 and 70 years old with a cervical HPV16 infection that either progressed to CIN3+ or cleared (not recorded which).

As concerns this clone: The observed sequence ends 3 residues before the CDR3 terminus, with the missing tail filled in from the germline J gene. The chain uses TRBV7-9 and TRBJ1-1; possible D gene TRBD1, 6 bases. CDR1 and CDR2 (germline): SEHNR, FQNEAQ (reference sequence). The CDR3 sequence is 14 residues long. The V and J ends lost 3 bases and 5 bases respectively, with 13 bases between them. Partial CDR3 DNA: TGTGCCAGCAGCTTTGGGGGTAGGGGGACTGAA. This codes for CASSFGGRGTE. The entire CDR3 sequence reads CASSFGGRGTEAFF.

A note on this clone: The read stops 3 residues short of the end of the CDR3; the missing end is completed from the germline J gene. This chain uses TRBV7-8 with TRBJ1-6; D is ambiguous. Germline V gene sequence: CDR1 SGHVS, CDR2 FQNEAQ. V was cut by 5 bases and J by 4 bases, with 12 bases left in between. The CDR3 contains 15 residues. Partial CDR3 DNA: TGTGCCAGCAGCCCCAGGATCCGATATAATTCACCC. This encodes CASSPRIRYNSP. In full, the CDR3 reads CASSPRIRYNSPLHF.

As concerns this clone: The read terminates 3 residues before the CDR3 end, so the remaining end is supplied by the germline J gene. The chain is built from TRBV7-9 and TRBJ2-3; 10 bases align to TRBD2. The V gene's germline CDR1 is SEHNR and CDR2 FQNEAQ (reference sequence). The CDR3 totals 15 residues. The V and J ends lost 4 bases and 5 bases, in that order; junction bases with no gene match: 6. The sequenced part of the CDR3 DNA is TGTGCCAGCAGCTCCATAGCGGGAGGCAGAGATACG. Translated: CASSSIAGGRDT. In full, the CDR3 is CASSSIAGGRDTQYF. Filled out from reference TRBV7-9 and TRBJ2-3, the complete variable domain reads DTGVSQNPRHKITKRGQNVTFRCDPISEHNRLYWYRQTLGQGPEFLTYFQNEAQLEKSRLLSDRFSAERPKGSFSTLEIQRTEQGDSAMYLCASSSIAGGRDTQYFGPGTRLTVL.

In the case of this clone: The read ends 3 residues shy of where the CDR3 ends; the end is completed using the germline J gene. The gene calls are TRBV20-1 and TRBJ2-1, with TRBD2 as a possible D gene (6 bases). Trimming pared 1 base from V and 3 bases from J, leaving 7 bases between. CDR1 is DFQATT, CDR2 SNEGSKA, per germline (reference sequence). This CDR3 is 13 amino acids long. CDR3 in amino acids: CSARGRGYNEQFF. The CDR3 bases that were read are TGCAGTGCTAGAGGGCGGGGCTACAATGAG.

The CDR3 loop is CASSGLAGGPNDYTF. CDR3 DNA (partial): TGTGCCAGTAGCGGACTAGCGGGAGGGCCAAACGAC. The chain combines TRBV19 with TRBJ1-2; D remains ambiguous. The read falls 3 residues short of the CDR3 end, and the missing part is taken from the germline J gene. This CDR3 is 15 amino acids long. Germline V gene lookup returns CDR1 LNHDA and CDR2 SQIVND (reference sequence). Full variable domain (missing parts from reference TRBV19 and TRBJ1-2): DGGITQSPKYLFRKEGQNVTLSCEQNLNHDAMYWYRQDPGQGLRLIYYSQIVNDFQKGDIAEGYSVSREKKESFPLTVTSAQKNPTAFYLCASSGLAGGPNDYTFGSGTRLTVV.

As for this clone: The read terminates 3 residues ahead of where the CDR3 ends, so the germline J gene completes it. V and J are TRBV29-1 and TRBJ2-3; maybe TRBD2 (6 bases). The germline gives CDR1 SQVTM, CDR2 ANQGSEA. The CDR3 totals 12 residues. Partial CDR3 DNA: TGCAGCGTGGGGGGACGGAAAGAGACG. This translates into CSVGGRKET. In full, the CDR3 reads CSVGGRKETQYF.

Points on this clone: The read falls 3 residues short of the CDR3 end, and the missing part is taken from the germline J gene. This chain uses TRBV19 with TRBJ2-3, with D possibly TRBD1 on 5 matching bases. This CDR3 region has 14 residues. The germline CDR1 and CDR2 sequences are LNHDA and SQIVND (reference sequence). The V end was cut by 10 bases, the J end by 4 bases, with 18 bases between. CDR3 protein: CATPPRGESDTQYF. The part of the CDR3 DNA that was read is TGTGCCACACCCCCTAGGGGCGAGTCAGATACG.

With respect to this clone: The read falls 3 residues short of the CDR3 end, and the missing part is taken from the germline J gene. The chain uses TRBV2 and TRBJ2-3, with 7 nucleotides matching TRBD2. This CDR3 has 16 residues. Unmatched junction bases numbered 6, after V lost 3 bases and J lost 0 bases. The germline V gene encodes CDR1 SNHLY and CDR2 FYNNEI. CDR3: CASSDLLAASTDTQYF. The covered CDR3 bases are TGTGCCAGCAGTGATTTGCTAGCGGCTAGCACAGATACG.

Comment on this clone: The read is 3 residues too short to cover the CDR3 end, so that end is filled in from the germline J gene. This chain connects TRBV6-2 or TRBV6-3 to TRBJ1-2; 9 bases line up with TRBD1. CDR1 MNHEY and CDR2 SVGEGT come from the germline V gene. The CDR3 extends over 16 amino acids. The CDR3 here is CASSPLGTGTLGGYTF. The CDR3 bases that were read are TGTGCCAGCAGCCCTCTCGGGACAGGGACCTTGGGGGGC.

With respect to this clone: The sequence runs out 3 residues before the end of the CDR3; the remainder is reconstructed from the germline J gene. The rearrangement joins TRBV7-2 to TRBJ2-1; D gene unclear. The CDR3 has 15 residues. V was trimmed by 2 bases and J by 0 bases, leaving 8 bases between them. Germline V gene sequence: CDR1 SGHTA, CDR2 FQGNSA. The CDR3 DNA, read in part, is TGTGCCAGCAGCTTACTAGAAAACTCCTACAATGAG. Translation: CASSLLENSYNE. The whole CDR3 sequence is CASSLLENSYNEQFF.

A word on this clone: The observed sequence ends 3 residues before the CDR3 terminus, with the missing tail filled in from the germline J gene. V is TRBV6-2 or TRBV6-3 and J is TRBJ2-3; 9 bases are shared with TRBD2. The CDR3 runs to 16 residues. Unmatched junction bases numbered 5, after V lost 0 bases and J lost 4 bases. Germline V lookup: CDR1 MNHEY, CDR2 SVGEGT. The CDR3 bases that were read are TGTGCCAGCAGTTACTCGTCTGTAGCGGGAGCAGATACG. It yields the protein CASSYSSVAGADT. The whole CDR3 region reads CASSYSSVAGADTQYF.